The 16 T cell receptor beta chains in this list originate from one sample, sequenced in a study of shared clonotypes between healthy human individuals. TCRdb keeps only in-frame clones here, not all; method: immunoSEQ multiplex PCR. The repertoire holds about 980,000 clones, with roughly 72% as singletons. The sequenced sample was memory CD4+ T cells sorted from blood. Specified subset: CD45RA-negative fraction. The receptors originated from a man younger than 35 in good health.

The chain is built from TRBV7-2 and TRBJ2-1; 10 bases agree with TRBD2. The junction had 7 bases not matched to a gene; V was cut back by 3 bases and J by 8 bases. Germline V gene data show CDR1 as SGHTA and CDR2 as FQGNSA. The CDR3 has 15 residues. The CDR3 bases are TGTGCCAGCAGCTTTCGGGCTAGCGGGAGCCATGAGCAGTTCTTC. Its protein product is CASSFRASGSHEQFF.

This chain uses TRBV11-2 with TRBJ2-7, with 8 bases fitting TRBD1. V was clipped by 7 bases and J by 5 bases; unmatched bases: 4. This CDR3 has 12 amino acids. Germline V gene lookup returns CDR1 SGHAT and CDR2 FQNNGV. The CDR3 reads CASIGQGDEQYF. The CDR3 region has the DNA TGTGCCAGCATTGGACAGGGTGACGAGCAGTACTTC.

This chain uses TRBV7-2 with TRBJ2-1, with a possible D match to TRBD2 (6 bases). The CDR3 covers 14 residues. V gave up 5 bases and J gave up 5 bases, with 13 bases separating them. The V gene's germline CDR1 is SGHTA and CDR2 FQGNSA. CDR3 region: CASSTVGGHNEQFF. In DNA, the CDR3 is TGTGCCAGCAGCACCGTTGGAGGGCACAATGAGCAGTTCTTC.

This clone was seen ten or more times. The gene calls are TRBV19 and TRBJ2-5; no clear D gene. Germline V CDR1 and CDR2: LNHDA, SQIVND (reference sequence). V was shortened by 5 bases and J by 5 bases, with 9 bases between the two germline ends. The CDR3 is 12 amino acids. The CDR3 region has the DNA TGTGCCAGTAGTCCCCATCCGGAGACCCAGTACTTC. It yields the protein CASSPHPETQYF.

The rearrangement joins TRBV6-5 to TRBJ2-5; either TRBD1 or TRBD2 may fit D (5 bases each). Trimming removed 5 bases from V and 4 bases from J, with 17 bases in between. CDR3 length: 15 amino acids. CDR1 and CDR2 from the germline V gene are MNHEY and SVGAGI. Here the CDR3 DNA reads TGTGCCAGCAGTCCACGAGGAAGGGGAGCAGAGACCCAGTACTTC. It specifies CASSPRGRGAETQYF.

The V and J genes are TRBV7-9 and TRBJ2-5; weak D call: TRBD1 (6 bases). This CDR3 is 15 amino acids long. Germline CDR1 reads SEHNR; CDR2 reads FQNEAQ (reference sequence). The germline V and J ends were trimmed by 5 bases and 5 bases, with 18 bases remaining between them. CDR3 sequence reads: CASSDGTPSRETQYF. The CDR3 nucleotides are TGTGCCAGCAGCGATGGGACACCGTCCCGGGAGACCCAGTACTTC.

This chain joins TRBV4-2 and TRBJ2-2; no clear D. This CDR3 contains 15 residues. Germline V CDR1 and CDR2: LGHNA, YNFKEQ. The germline V and J ends were trimmed by 0 bases and 6 bases, with 11 bases remaining between them. CDR3 amino acids: CASSQDLGAPGELFF. CDR3 nucleotide sequence: TGTGCCAGCAGCCAAGATCTCGGAGCGCCCGGGGAGCTGTTTTTT.

This clone turned up a few times. Other DNA sequences in the sample encode the same CDR3. The CDR3, as DNA: TGTGCCAGCAGCTCGTCGGTTTCAAACACTGAAGCTTTCTTT. Translating gives CASSSSVSNTEAFF. This chain connects TRBV7-8 to TRBJ1-1; D remains ambiguous. Trimming left V 4 bases short and J 2 bases short, with 11 bases between. The germline V gene encodes CDR1 SGHVS and CDR2 FQNEAQ. There are 14 residues in the CDR3.

With regard to this clone: The junction departs from the called germline gene at one end, perhaps through a read error. The same CDR3 can be traced to other DNA sequences in this sample. The rearrangement joins TRBV5-1 to TRBJ1-1; D is unclear. CDR3 length equals 14 residues. Germline loops: CDR1 SGHRS, CDR2 YFSETQ. The CDR3 loop reads CASSFGGGDTEAFF. CDR3 bases: TGCGCCAGCAGCTTCGGTGGAGGAGACACTGAAGCTTTTTTT. Drawing the rest from reference TRBV5-1 and TRBJ1-1, the complete variable domain is KAGVTQTPRYLIKTRGQQVTLSCSPISGHRSVSWYQQTPGQGLQFLFEYFSETQRNKGNFPGRFSGRQFSNSRSEMNVSTLELGDSALYLCASSFGGGDTEAFFGQGTRLTVV.

The V and J genes are TRBV30 and TRBJ1-4; TRBD1 aligns across 7 bases. The CDR3 spans 18 residues. The germline gives CDR1 GTSNPN, CDR2 SVGIG (reference sequence). With 0 bases clipped from V and 5 bases from J, the junction kept 15 bases outside the gene matches. The chain's CDR3 is CAWSVISLLDRENEKLFF. The CDR3 DNA reads as TGTGCCTGGAGTGTAATTTCCTTGCTCGACAGGGAAAATGAAAAACTGTTTTTT.

The CDR3 loop is CASSLKQGEGAFF. CDR3 nucleotides: TGTGCCAGCAGCTTAAAACAGGGGGAAGGGGCTTTCTTT. The chain is built from TRBV7-6 and TRBJ1-1; 8 bases fit TRBD1. The J segment lost 11 bases and the V segment lost 2 bases, leaving 7 bases of the junction unmatched. The CDR3 is made up of 13 amino acids. The germline V gene has CDR1 SGHVS and CDR2 FNYEAQ.

This chain joins TRBV6-5 and TRBJ1-1; unclear D gene. Germline V lookup: CDR1 MNHEY, CDR2 SVGAGI. Trimming removed 7 bases at V and 12 bases at J, with 18 bases between. The CDR3 has 12 amino acids. The CDR3: CASKTGPQETFF. The DNA for the CDR3 is TGTGCCAGCAAAACGGGCCCCCAGGAAACTTTCTTT.

The chain combines TRBV13 with TRBJ1-6; the D is unclear. This CDR3 has 14 residues. Deletions cut 5 bases from V and 7 bases from J, with 12 bases between. Germline-derived CDR1 and CDR2 are PRHDT and FYEKMQ (reference sequence). CDR3 sequence: CASSLEPGNSPLHF. CDR3 in DNA: TGTGCCAGCAGCCTGGAACCCGGAAATTCACCCCTCCACTTT.

V is TRBV19 and J is TRBJ2-3, with 8 bases identical to TRBD2. The germline V gene has CDR1 LNHDA and CDR2 SQIVND (reference sequence). This CDR3 is built from 15 residues. Germline trimming cut 3 bases from V and 1 base from J; bases unmatched to any gene: 3. In DNA form, the CDR3 reads TGTGCCAGTAGTATCAGCGGGAGCCGCACAGATACGCAGTATTTT. Protein sequence: CASSISGSRTDTQYF.

To note about this clone: This may arise from a read error, as a much more abundant clone is one base away. Other DNA sequences within the sample encode an identical CDR3. The V and J genes are TRBV5-1 and TRBJ1-5; D not certain. CDR3 size: 13 residues. V shed 0 bases and J shed 4 bases, with 5 bases lying between them. In germline, CDR1 is SGHRS, CDR2 YFSETQ. The CDR3, as DNA: TGCGCCAGCAGCTTGGGTCAGAATCAGCCCCAGCATTTT. It translates to CASSLGQNQPQHF.

The J gene is TRBJ2-7, the V gene TRBV5-6; 8 positions match TRBD1. The V gene's germline CDR1 is SGHDT and CDR2 YYEEEE. V was pared by 4 bases and J by 2 bases, with 8 bases of the junction left unmatched. The CDR3 is 15 amino acids. The CDR3 sequence is CASSTGQGTTYEQYF. In DNA form, the CDR3 reads TGTGCCAGCAGCACCGGACAGGGAACTACCTACGAGCAGTACTTC.